This T cell receptor beta chain derives from a study of cytomegalovirus exposure and HLA in healthy donors. About this clone itself: Antigen specificity is unknown.

The length of the CDR3 is 16 residues. The ends were cut back, 7 bases at V and 4 bases at J, with 22 bases in the middle. Germline V lookup: CDR1 WSHSY, CDR2 SAAADI. 13 Jbeta primers and 60 Vbeta primers were used for the PCR. The data were produced by immunoSEQ multiplex PCR, yet TCRdb's version contains in-frame clones alone and is incomplete. The sample comprises 70,000 to 95,000 clones, over 70% of which are singletons, and roughly 1.5% rests with the top ten. Study results and limitations: Later on, an analysis found that several of the most significant clusters appeared to be linked to common viral pathogens, which included parvovirus B19. Donor immune exposure was known only as CMV serostatus. A link between a missense DCLRE1C variant and TCR beta V- and J-gene trimming emerged from a later analysis.

The donors gave bone marrow, and they were healthy. The sequenced sample was PBMCs. This clonotype originated in a man aged 40-50 years in good health and CMV-seronegative. This chain connects TRBV10-2 to TRBJ1-1, with D hard to call. The CDR3 loop reads CASIQYTGREATEAFF. The CDR3 DNA sequence: TGCGCCAGCATACAGTATACGGGTCGGGAAGCCACTGAAGCTTTCTTT.